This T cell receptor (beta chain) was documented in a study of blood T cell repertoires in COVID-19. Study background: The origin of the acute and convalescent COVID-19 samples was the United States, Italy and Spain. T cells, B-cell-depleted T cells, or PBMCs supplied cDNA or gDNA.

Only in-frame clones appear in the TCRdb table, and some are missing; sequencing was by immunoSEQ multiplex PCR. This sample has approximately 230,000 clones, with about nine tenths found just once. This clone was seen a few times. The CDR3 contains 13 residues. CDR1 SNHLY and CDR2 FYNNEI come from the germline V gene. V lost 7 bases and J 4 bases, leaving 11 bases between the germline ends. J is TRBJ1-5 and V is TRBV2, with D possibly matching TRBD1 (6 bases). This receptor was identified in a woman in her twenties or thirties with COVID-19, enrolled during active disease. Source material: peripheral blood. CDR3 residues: CASKGQGNQPQHF. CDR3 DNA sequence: TGTGCCAGCAAGGGCCAGGGGAATCAGCCCCAGCATTTT.